The clone carrying this T cell receptor beta chain was found a few times. PCR was performed a second time for about 6 to 11 cycles using a sample-barcoded 5' primer and a J-beta primer mix. TCRdb re-called the 5' RACE reads with MiXCR, one entry per CDR3 protein. The sample holds about 620,000 distinct CDR3 sequences, around 21% seen once. Researchers collected about 9.1 milliliters of peripheral blood from every single donor. This specimen comes from a study of blood T cells in healthy people across ages. Germline V gives CDR1 SQVTM, CDR2 ANQGSEA. This CDR3 is built from 13 residues. The V and J ends lost 1 base and 2 bases respectively, with 8 bases between them.

The genes are TRBV29-1 and TRBJ1-1; D gene ambiguous. Sequencing used blood. This receptor was taken from a man in his sixties or seventies in good health. CDR3 nucleotides: TGCAGCGTTGAAGGGGGTTTTAACACTGAAGCTTTCTTT. This translates into CSVEGGFNTEAFF.